This T cell receptor (beta chain) was identified in a study of cytomegalovirus exposure and HLA in healthy donors (dated by TCRdb to 2016 to 2017). At the level of the whole study: An earlier analysis of roughly 630 of the donors reported 250 to 350 Gb of sequence data and some 120 million unique TCR beta sequences from 150 million to 200 million T cells. Every discovery cohort repertoire had been produced on one sequencing platform. A separate validation cohort of 100 to 150 different subjects was used in addition to the 666-subject first cohort. Across some 400 genotyped donors of the cohort, an average of roughly 250,000 unique TCR beta nucleotide sequences per donor were sequenced, and roughly a sixth of those sequences were non-productive. Approximately 300 gigabases of sequencing data and roughly 81 million unique TCR sequences made up an early release that covered nearly 650 HLA-typed donors. To decide whether each TCR beta V gene segment behaved as functional or pseudogenic, an earlier analysis of several hundred of the donors relied on high-throughput TCR beta sequencing. To study patterns of TCR occurrence, a later analysis re-analyzed previously published TCR beta repertoires from around 670 donors and added high-resolution HLA genotyping. Because of strong linkage in the cohort, roughly 5 DR-DQ haplotypes were treated as single units for association and clustering. Both class I and class II loci were covered by HLA typing, at four-digit resolution. The aim of the study was to test whether cataloging public T cell receptors could identify signatures of past pathogen exposure. Using immunosequencing, the study profiled T cell repertoires from about 610 subjects and related those repertoires to cytomegalovirus serostatus. Donor age, sex, ethnicity and CMV serostatus were collected together with the repertoire data. A later genetic analysis took genome-wide SNP genotypes for about three fifths of the 666 donors and used that subset as a discovery cohort. Of the 300 to 450 genotyped donors, approximately 83% fell in the genetic ancestry cluster associated with self-reported Caucasian donors. The later analysis used no new phenotypic data to find candidate immune exposures, relying instead on TCR beta sequences and their occurrence across donors. Typing coverage varied by locus: about 620-630 donors for A, B, C, DRB1 and DQB1; about 520 for DQA1; about 600 for DPA1; roughly 450 for DPB1. To predict cytomegalovirus infection status, the study combined high-throughput TCR immunosequencing, statistical association of individual TCRs with disease status, and machine learning.

Study-level results and caveats: V-gene and J-gene trimming of TCR beta chains was associated with a missense DCLRE1C variant in a later genetic analysis, and the association was replicated in an independent cohort. A further reported finding was that TCR beta sequences accurately predicted the HLA-A and HLA-B alleles for most subjects in the first cohort. A few of the identified cytomegalovirus-associated TCR beta chains were confirmed in vitro to be specific for cytomegalovirus antigens. According to a later analysis, most CMV-associated TCR beta chains appeared to be HLA-restricted, and the HLA associations seemed to be driven largely by CMV exposure. Across donors, most TCR sequences were observed very rarely, whereas some public TCRs were present in many individuals. The presence/absence analyses assumed that sequencing depth was roughly uniform across donors, and that assumption may not be true. Compared with the approximately 670-donor mean, donors in an Asian-associated ancestry cluster had fewer N-insertions in productive TCRs, according to a later genetic analysis. In this cohort, only TCR beta chains were sequenced, and detectable features were limited by the absence of alpha or paired-chain data. In a later analysis, HLA-associated TCR beta chains showed more clonal expansion and lower generation probabilities than non-associated chains that were equally common. An earlier analysis of some 590 of the donors showed that most TCR beta V segments appeared in productive rearrangements either about 87% or about 30% of the time, which broadly matched IMGT annotations. Because HLA typing was unavailable for some donors at each locus, only the typed subset was used in association tests. Because counts were too low, some 17 rarely observed V segments, including chromosome 9 orphons, were left out of the earlier analysis of approximately 500 of the donors. The only immune exposure information available for the cohort was CMV serostatus. In both the original and validation cohorts, the classifier was reported to diagnose cytomegalovirus status with high specificity and sensitivity. Correlated functional status among segregating V segments might be attributable to linkage disequilibrium, but an unknown experimental factor could not be ruled out. In the study, roughly 160 TCR beta chains were listed as associated with cytomegalovirus. According to a later analysis, parvovirus B19, influenza, CMV and Epstein-Barr virus appeared linked to several top co-occurrence clusters. In a later analysis, the rate of TCR association differed among HLA loci, with DRB1 alleles having the most associated TCRs and HLA-C alleles having the fewest. Because the 87-base-pair reads could not distinguish some IMGT-functional V segments, including TRBV6-2 and TRBV6-3, those segments were excluded. It was suggested by the authors that the approach could potentially be generalized to other disease states and immunological phenotypes. In a later analysis, over 15,000 TCR beta sequences were associated with specific HLA alleles at a false discovery rate of 0.05. When HLA alleles, especially DR and DQ, strongly co-occurred, TCR associations were difficult to assign to individual alleles. A group of highly shared sequence variants was considered likely to be a technical artifact of the sequencing pipeline.

The cohort was made up of approximately 700 healthy bone marrow donors. All cohort members were sampled while nominally healthy, although unrecorded immune exposures were likely present. The donor was CMV seronegative and was included in the group of a few hundred seronegative cohort members. Each donor provided a peripheral blood sample, and peripheral blood mononuclear cells were used for TCR beta sequencing. The Qiagen DNeasy Blood Extraction Kit was used to extract genomic DNA from the blood cell samples. The library was produced with the immunoSEQ multiplex PCR assay. A mixture of 60 forward primers for TCR Vbeta segments and 13 reverse primers for TCR Jbeta segments was used in the multiplex PCR. The CDR3 region of rearranged TCR beta genes was amplified from genomic DNA with a multiplex PCR assay. Amplified TCR beta libraries were sequenced as 87-base-pair reads on the Illumina HiSeq System. The study's processing was this. A later analysis tallied 70 million to 100 million unique TCR beta chains across the 666 repertoires, and roughly 11 million of those chains were shared by two or more donors. A nearest-neighbor algorithm error-corrected the raw reads and collapsed the reads into unique sequences, merging closely related sequences to remove PCR and sequencing errors. Alignment of CDR3 sequences to IMGT reference sequences was used to assign V, D and J gene segments. Each retained sequence needed at least a six-nucleotide match to both a V gene segment and a J gene segment. A rearrangement counted as productive if the CDR3 had no stop codons and remained in frame with V and J, and every other rearrangement counted as non-productive. Following IMGT convention, CDR3 was defined as the stretch from the second conserved V-encoded cysteine up to the conserved J-encoded phenylalanine. In an earlier analysis of 587 of the donors, sequences lacking an unambiguous match to a single V gene segment were excluded. An earlier analysis of fewer than 750 of the donors called V segments functional above 56.7% productive rearrangements and segregating when the between-donor standard deviation exceeded 5%. A statistical classification framework was built for diagnosing cytomegalovirus status from the catalog of TCR beta chain sequences. In a later analysis, TCR nucleotide sequences were compared against IMGT/GENE-DB human TR gene sequences so that V and J genes could be assigned. The TCRdist pipeline was used in a later analysis to assign CDR3 sequences and most-parsimonious VDJ recombination scenarios. In a later analysis, each TCR beta chain was defined by its CDR3 amino acid sequence together with its V-gene family, and reads lacking a unique V-gene family were excluded. In a later analysis, around 600 highly shared, low-generation-probability nucleotide sequences were removed to address suspected cross-contamination and a sequencing artifact. For each public chain, a later analysis derived a clonal expansion index from normalized ranks of inferred template counts within each repertoire. Generation probabilities in a later analysis came from a VDJ recombination model fitted to out-of-frame rearrangements, and those results were checked against IGoR. A later analysis scored TCR-TCR, TCR-HLA and TCR-CMV co-occurrence with hypergeometric tests, applying a repertoire-size bias correction to TCR pairs. False discovery rates were estimated in a later analysis by permuting HLA or CMV assignments 20 times. In a later analysis, co-occurring TCRs were grouped using DBSCAN, and TCRdist sequence similarity was added for clustering within HLA-allele-positive subsets. For co-occurrence clustering, repertoires with fewer than 30,000 or more than 120,000 public chains were excluded, along with 4 to 6 repertoires with anomalous nucleotide sharing. As stored in TCRdb, this immuneACCESS dataset retains in-frame rearrangements with V and J assigned. A fraction of the clones does not appear; measured against another copy, unresolved V genes explain less than half of the discrepancy, and the remainder lacks a known reason. V and J calls and clone size are given by that table; D and trimming were obtained from the DNA. The sample yields some 150,000 clones; approximately 74% were counted once. The ten largest clones represent 2.8% of the sample.

Concerning this clone: It lacks a known antigen. Nothing much larger sits one base from this clone, and base qualities are not available.

There are 13 amino acids in the CDR3, from cysteine to phenylalanine inclusive. Only CDR3 DNA is held: 39 bases, read in frame from base 1. CDR1 and CDR2 (SQVTM, ANQGSEA) derive from the germline V gene. V gives up 6 bases and J gives up 5 bases, and the segment between their germline ends measures 17 bases. The clonotype comes from a woman aged 25 to 39 in good health and CMV-seronegative. The specimen sequenced was PBMCs. This sequence uses TRBV29-1 and TRBJ2-7, with TRBD2 perhaps the D gene, on 6 matching bases. This receptor has the CDR3 CSVSELAPHEQYF. The nucleotide sequence is given as TGCAGCGTATCCGAACTAGCCCCCCACGAGCAGTACTTC.